This T cell receptor (beta chain) was identified in a study of blood T cell repertoires in COVID-19. About the research overall: Spain, Italy and the United States supplied samples that represented acute and convalescent COVID-19. Sample material is recorded as cDNA or gDNA derived from T cells, B-cell-depleted T cells, or PBMCs.

V shed 2 bases and J 2 bases; nucleotides not matched to a gene: 6. This CDR3 is 18 amino acids long. Germline CDR1 KGHSH, CDR2 LQKENI. Per the study methods: It was from reference gene primer amplification that nucleated cell counts were estimated. Profiling relied on immunoSEQ multiplex PCR, and the TCRdb table lists in-frame clones only, not all of them. V and J calls and clone size come straight from that table; D and trimming were deduced from the DNA. The sample lists approximately 300,000 clones, about nine tenths occurring once. This clone showed up just once. The clonotype comes from a man aged 18 to 30 with active or convalescent COVID-19. The sequenced sample was peripheral blood. V usage is TRBV18 and J usage is TRBJ2-3; TRBD2 matches at 14 bases. CDR3 sequence reads: CASSPGTSGSRFTDTQYF. CDR3 in DNA: TGTGCCAGCTCACCAGGGACTAGCGGGAGTCGTTTCACAGATACGCAGTATTTT. The complete variable domain, with remaining parts taken from reference TRBV18 and TRBJ2-3, reads NAGVMQNPRHLVRRRGQEARLRCSPMKGHSHVYWYRQLPEEGLKFMVYLQKENIIDESGMPKERFSAEFPKEGPSILRIQQVVRGDSAAYFCASSPGTSGSRFTDTQYFGPGTRLTVL.